The rows below give T cell receptor beta chains drawn from one sample of a study of cytomegalovirus exposure and HLA in healthy donors. The method was immunoSEQ multiplex PCR; TCRdb's version includes in-frame clones alone and lacks a portion of them. The sample lists under 200,000 clones; roughly 84% were seen once. Material: PBMCs. The source is a young man in good health and CMV-seronegative. Each CDR3 is given without its conserved first and last residue. A D gene is named only where the DNA matches it firmly.

len	d_gene	j_gene	v_gene	CDR3aa
13	TRBD2	TRBJ2-5	TRBV5-1	ASRRASGGQETQY
12	NA	TRBJ1-4	TRBV2	ASSLEQGGEKLF
13	TRBD2	TRBJ2-2	TRBV4-2	ASRGGFRHTGELF
11	TRBD1	TRBJ1-1	TRBV30	AGRTGRNTEAF
16	TRBD2	TRBJ2-1	TRBV7-2	ASSFGTSGSSSYNEQF
12	NA	TRBJ1-2	TRBV9	ASSVSLSLYGYT
12	TRBD1	TRBJ1-5	TRBV6-1	ASSTTGVNQPQH
14	NA	TRBJ2-3	TRBV7-9	ASSFRSNIGTDTQY
11	TRBD1	TRBJ1-2	TRBV5-6	ASSEGQGYGYT
11	TRBD2	TRBJ2-1	TRBV7-2	ASSFSGGTEQF
11	TRBD1	TRBJ1-2	TRBV6-5	ASSYTGVYGYT
18	NA	TRBJ2-1	TRBV5-1	ASSPRGGPGRSSWSPEQF
16	TRBD2	TRBJ2-5	TRBV6-1	ASSEGRAGGPNQETQY
14	TRBD1	TRBJ1-2	TRBV7-2	ASSFGTGLANYGYT
10	NA	TRBJ1-1	TRBV4-1	ASSQDDTEAF
10	NA	TRBJ2-7	TRBV27	ASSLTGYEQY
13	NA	TRBJ1-3	TRBV5-5	ASSLTEASGNTIY
15	TRBD1	TRBJ1-1	TRBV2	ASSKTGRNSLNTEAF
12	TRBD1	NA	TRBV6-5	ASRPDRGRYEQY
11	NA	TRBJ1-5	TRBV27	ASSTGLNQPQH
14	TRBD1	TRBJ2-2	TRBV5-1	ASSRGTGGYTGELF
9	NA	TRBJ2-1	TRBV19	ASSMGTEQF
12	NA	TRBJ2-7	TRBV13	ASSPPGLSYEQY
13	TRBD1	TRBJ2-3	TRBV27	ASSSGTGFTDTQY
12	NA	TRBJ1-5	TRBV7-9	ASSSDSHNQPQH
14	TRBD1	TRBJ1-6	TRBV13	ASSLGAGTANSPLH
13	NA	TRBJ2-7	TRBV19	ASSIEGRGTFEQY
12	TRBD2	TRBJ2-7	TRBV30	AWARGGTPYEQY
13	TRBD2	TRBJ2-7	TRBV11-2	ASSPGLAGGNEQY
14	TRBD2	TRBJ2-2	TRBV7-9	ASSRRGGGDTGELF
11	NA	TRBJ2-5	TRBV7-9	ASSLGPGGEQY
10	NA	TRBJ2-7	TRBV5-8	ASGTYAYEQY
14	TRBD2	TRBJ2-1	TRBV4-1	ASSYRLAGGLNEQF
14	TRBD2	TRBJ2-1	TRBV6-6	ASRNPLAGVSNEQF
15	NA	TRBJ2-1	TRBV7-8	ASSLGGTSSSYNEQF
15	NA	TRBJ1-2	TRBV27	ASSPLRYGGTNYGYT
13	TRBD2	TRBJ2-1	TRBV4-3	ASSLGLAGGDKQF
12	NA	TRBJ1-2	TRBV7-9	ASSPLGTYYGYT
13	NA	TRBJ2-1	TRBV5-1	ASSLGLEARSEQF
13	NA	TRBJ1-5	TRBV15	ATSRGSGSNQPQH
12	NA	TRBJ2-7	TRBV6-1	ASSALGTNYEQY
13	NA	TRBJ2-5	TRBV19	ASSYGWNSQETQY
12	TRBD2	TRBJ2-3	TRBV30	AWSSGGASDTQY
13	NA	TRBJ2-2	TRBV6-4	ASSEEGGTTGELF
12	NA	TRBJ2-7	TRBV28	ASLSLGLGAEQY
14	NA	TRBJ2-1	TRBV6-1	ASSDDATRIYNEQF
14	TRBD2	TRBJ2-3	TRBV4-3	ASSQDSSGSTDTQY
13	TRBD1	TRBJ2-5	TRBV30	AWSVQQGLQETQY
12	NA	TRBJ1-2	TRBV6-6	ASNPAQATYGYT
12	TRBD1	TRBJ1-1	TRBV6-5	ASSYGTGMTEAF
12	TRBD1	TRBJ2-3	TRBV6-4	ASSVDRGADTQY
11	NA	TRBJ2-1	TRBV4-3	ASSRLSGYEQF
14	TRBD2	TRBJ2-7	TRBV27	ASSLSSGEGSYEQY
12	NA	TRBJ1-2	TRBV6-1	ASSERGLNYGYT
13	TRBD2	TRBJ2-7	TRBV2	ASSGPLAGAYEQY
12	TRBD1	TRBJ2-3	TRBV4-1	ASSKGQNTDTQY
10	NA	TRBJ1-2	TRBV29-1	SVARWGDGYT
17	TRBD2	NA	TRBV28	ASSPTDSLPRGGRYEQY
17	TRBD1	TRBJ2-3	TRBV7-9	ASSAGRQGGPEGTDTQY
11	NA	TRBJ2-1	TRBV6-4	ASSDSGLDEQF